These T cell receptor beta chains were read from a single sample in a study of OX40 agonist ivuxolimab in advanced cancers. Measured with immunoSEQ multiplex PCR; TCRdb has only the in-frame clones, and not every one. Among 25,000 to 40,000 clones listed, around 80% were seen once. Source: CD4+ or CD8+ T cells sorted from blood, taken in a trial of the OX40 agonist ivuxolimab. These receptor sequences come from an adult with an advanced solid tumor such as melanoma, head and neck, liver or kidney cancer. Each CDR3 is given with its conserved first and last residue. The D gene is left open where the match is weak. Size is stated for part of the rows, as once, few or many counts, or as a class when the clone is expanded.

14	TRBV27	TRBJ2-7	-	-	TGTGCCAGCAGTGATGGCCTTTTTCCCTACGAGCAGTACTTC	CASSDGLFPYEQYF
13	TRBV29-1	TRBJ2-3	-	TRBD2	TGCAGCGGGACTAGCGGGGGGGCAGATACGCAGTATTTT	CSGTSGGADTQYF
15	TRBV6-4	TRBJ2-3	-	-	TGTGCCAGCAGTGAAGGGCTAGTTGAGACAGATACGCAGTATTTT	CASSEGLVETDTQYF
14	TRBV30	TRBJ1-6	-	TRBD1	TGTGCCTGGAGATGGGGACAGGCGAATTCACCCCTCCACTTT	CAWRWGQANSPLHF
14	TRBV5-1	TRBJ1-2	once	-	TGCGCCAGCAGCTTGGAGACTCAGAACTATGGCTACACCTTC	CASSLETQNYGYTF
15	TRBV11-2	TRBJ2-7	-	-	TGTGCCAGCAGCTCCGGACCCGACAGGTCTCTCGAGCAGTACTTC	CASSSGPDRSLEQYF
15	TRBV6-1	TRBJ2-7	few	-	TGTGCCAGCAGTGCTCTACGGAGGGGGGCGGACGAGCAGTACTTC	CASSALRRGADEQYF
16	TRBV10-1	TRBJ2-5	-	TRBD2	TGCGCCAGCAGTGAGTCGGTTCTAGCGGGGAAAGAGACCCAGTACTTC	CASSESVLAGKETQYF
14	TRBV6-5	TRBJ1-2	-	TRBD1	TGTGCCAGCAGTAGACAGGGGGCCGACTATGGCTACACCTTC	CASSRQGADYGYTF
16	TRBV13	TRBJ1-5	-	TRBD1	TGTGCCAGCAGCCAAAGGCGGGACAGGTTAAATCAGCCCCAGCATTTT	CASSQRRDRLNQPQHF
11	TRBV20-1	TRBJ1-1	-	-	TGCAGTGCTATGGCCGACACTGAAGCTTTCTTT	CSAMADTEAFF
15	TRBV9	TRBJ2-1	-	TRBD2	TGTGCCAGCAGCGGGGGACTAGCGGGAGGCAATGAGCAGTTCTTC	CASSGGLAGGNEQFF
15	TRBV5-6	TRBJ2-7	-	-	TGTGCCAGCAGCTTGGGCATCGGGGGAGTCTACGAGCAGTACTTC	CASSLGIGGVYEQYF
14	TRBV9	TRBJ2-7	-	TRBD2	TGTGCCAGCAGCGTAGGTACTAGCGGAAGGGAGCAGTACTTC	CASSVGTSGREQYF
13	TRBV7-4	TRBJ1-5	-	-	TGTGCCAGCAGCTTAGGAGGGAGGCAGCCCCAGCATTTT	CASSLGGRQPQHF
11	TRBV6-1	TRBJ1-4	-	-	TGTGCCAGCAGTTACCGTGGGGAACTGTTTTTT	CASSYRGELFF
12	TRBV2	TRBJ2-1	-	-	TGTGCCAGCTTAATCTCCTACAATGAGCAGTTCTTC	CASLISYNEQFF
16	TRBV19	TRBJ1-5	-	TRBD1	TGTGCCAGTAGTATGGGAGGGGGCAGGGATCATCAGCCCCAGCATTTT	CASSMGGGRDHQPQHF
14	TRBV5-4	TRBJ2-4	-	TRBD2	TGTGCCAGCAGCTTACGGGAGGGTGGGGGCATTCAGTACTTC	CASSLREGGGIQYF
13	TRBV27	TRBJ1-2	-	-	TGTGCCAGCAGTTTAAGAGATAACTATGGCTACACCTTC	CASSLRDNYGYTF
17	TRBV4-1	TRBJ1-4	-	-	TGCGCCAGCAGCCAAGAGGCCGGGCGATCAACTAATGAAAAACTGTTTTTT	CASSQEAGRSTNEKLFF
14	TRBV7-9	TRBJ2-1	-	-	TGCGCCAGCAGCCAAGATCCGCCGTATAATGAGCAGTTCTTC	CASSQDPPYNEQFF
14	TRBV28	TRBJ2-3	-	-	TGTGCCAGCAGTTTTAGCAGCCGCACAGATACGCAGTATTTT	CASSFSSRTDTQYF
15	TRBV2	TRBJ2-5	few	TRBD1	TGTGCCAGCAGTTCCGGACAGGACCATCAAGAGACCCAGTACTTC	CASSSGQDHQETQYF
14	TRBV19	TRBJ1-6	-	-	TGTGCCAGTAGTATCGGTCTTGCGAGTTCACCCCTCCACTTT	CASSIGLASSPLHF
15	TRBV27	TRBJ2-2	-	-	TGTGCCAGCACTAAGGACTACACGAACACCGGGGAGCTGTTTTTT	CASTKDYTNTGELFF
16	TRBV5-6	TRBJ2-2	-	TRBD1	TGTGCCAGCAGCTCATGGGGACAGGGGAACACCGGGGAGCTGTTTTTT	CASSSWGQGNTGELFF
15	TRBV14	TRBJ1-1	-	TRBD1	TGTGCCAGCAGCCGACGCCGGGACAGTAACACTGAAGCTCTCTTT	CASSRRRDSNTEALF
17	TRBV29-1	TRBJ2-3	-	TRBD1	TGCAGCGTTGCGGGGAGGCAGGGGGCAATCAACACAGATACGCAGTATTTT	CSVAGRQGAINTDTQYF
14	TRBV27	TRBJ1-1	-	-	TGTGCCAGCAGAATGACAGGTACCTTTACTGAAGCTTTCTTT	CASRMTGTFTEAFF
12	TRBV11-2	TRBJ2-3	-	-	TGTGCCAGCAGCTCGGACACAGATACGCAGTATTTT	CASSSDTDTQYF
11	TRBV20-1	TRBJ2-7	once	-	TGCAGTGCGGTCCGGTCCTACGAGCAGTACTTC	CSAVRSYEQYF
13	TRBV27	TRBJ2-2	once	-	TGTGCCAGCAGCCTGAGGGTCACCGGGGAGCTGTTTTTT	CASSLRVTGELFF
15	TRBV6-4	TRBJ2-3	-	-	TGTGCCAGCAGTTCGGACCCTTCACCCCGCGATACGCAGTATTTT	CASSSDPSPRDTQYF
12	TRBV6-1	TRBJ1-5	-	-	TGTGCCAGCAGGCAAGATGGGCAGCCCCAGCATTTT	CASRQDGQPQHF
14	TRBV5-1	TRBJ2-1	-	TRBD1	TGCGCCAGCTCGTCCGGGACAGGGATCAATGAGCAGTTCTTC	CASSSGTGINEQFF
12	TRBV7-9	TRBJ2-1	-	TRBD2	TGTGCCAGCAGCTTAGAGCGGGGCGAGCAGTTCTTC	CASSLERGEQFF
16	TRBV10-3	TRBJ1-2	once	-	TGTGCCATCACCCGAACAAGGACGGAAGCCTACTATGGCTACACCTTC	CAITRTRTEAYYGYTF
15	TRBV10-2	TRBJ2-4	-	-	TGCGCCAGCAGTGAGAGAGGGTTAGCCAAAAACATTCAGTACTTC	CASSERGLAKNIQYF
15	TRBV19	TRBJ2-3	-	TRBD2	TGTGCCAGTAGTATGGCTAGCGGGGGCACAGATACGCAGTATTTT	CASSMASGGTDTQYF
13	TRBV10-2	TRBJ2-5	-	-	TGCGCCAGCAGTCGGTTTCGGGGAGAGACCCAGTACTTC	CASSRFRGETQYF
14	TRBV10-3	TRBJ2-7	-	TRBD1	TGTGCCATCAGAGAGACAGGGGATTCCTACGAGCAGTACTTC	CAIRETGDSYEQYF
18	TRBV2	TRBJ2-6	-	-	TGTGCCAGCCTCCACCGTCGGGGGCTGGGGACTGGGGCCAACGTCCTGACTTTC	CASLHRRGLGTGANVLTF
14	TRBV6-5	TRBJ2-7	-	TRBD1	TGTGCCAGCAGCGCTCCGGGACAGGGTAACGAGCAGTACTTC	CASSAPGQGNEQYF
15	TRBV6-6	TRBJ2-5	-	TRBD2	TGTGCCAGCAGTTTGGGAGGGCCCTACCAAGAGACCCAGTACTTC	CASSLGGPYQETQYF
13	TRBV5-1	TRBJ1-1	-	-	TGCGCCAGCAGCATGGCGGAAGGCACTGAAGCTTTCTTT	CASSMAEGTEAFF
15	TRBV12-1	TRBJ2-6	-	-	TGTGCTAGCAGCATAGGACAAAGTCGGGCCAACGTCCTGACTTTC	CASSIGQSRANVLTF
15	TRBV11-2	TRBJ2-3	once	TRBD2	TGTGCCAGCAGCCGACTAGCTCAGAGCACAGATACGCAGTATTTT	CASSRLAQSTDTQYF
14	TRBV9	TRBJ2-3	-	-	TGTGCCAGCAGCCCCCGTCAGGGGTCAGATACGCAGTATTTT	CASSPRQGSDTQYF
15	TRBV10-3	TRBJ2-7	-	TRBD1	TGTGCCATCAGTGAGTCGCGACAGGGGGCGCGGGAGCAGTACTTC	CAISESRQGAREQYF
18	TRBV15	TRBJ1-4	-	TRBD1	TGTGCCACCAGCAGACCCCAGGGACAGGGCGTGTCTAATGAAAAACTGTTTTTT	CATSRPQGQGVSNEKLFF